The T cell receptor beta chain under discussion was sequenced for a study of response to subunit inactivated influenza vaccine listed by TCRdb under 2018. Context from the whole study: To follow how T cells responded to a trivalent subunit inactivated influenza vaccine, the researchers relied on deep quantitative profiling of the T cell receptor repertoire. Here is what the overall study found, with its caveats: It was suggested by the authors that each seasonal influenza vaccination may recruit only a limited number of new T cells.

Library preparation was by RT-PCR. Instrument on record: Illumina HiSeq 2500. TCRdb itself trimmed the public reads at Q25 with fastp, ran MiXCR and retained productive beta chains. Each CDR3 protein appears once, grouped with its most common genes and DNA. A total of a few hundred thousand distinct CDR3 sequences appear in this sample, about 14% of them only once. The ten largest clones capture approximately 12% of the sample. CDR1 and CDR2 (MNHEY, SVGEGT) derive from the germline V gene. The germline V end is reduced by 0 bases and the J end by 6 bases; junction bases left unmatched: 7. Reading from cysteine to phenylalanine, the CDR3 counts 15 amino acids. Only CDR3 DNA remains: 45 bases, in frame from the first base. This clonotype has only a few counts. What antigen it recognizes has not been identified. Base qualities are missing; no much larger clone stands one base away.

Sample: PBMCs from blood, taken about 11 days after vaccination. This TCR derives from a man aged 45-65 years who received an inactivated influenza vaccine. Donor details come from another sample of the same person, matched by shared clones. The V and J genes are TRBV6-2 or TRBV6-3 and TRBJ2-7; 8 central bases correspond to TRBD2. The DNA sequence reads TGTGCCAGCAGTTACTCACGGACTAGCTTGGGCGAGCAGTACTTC. It translates as CASSYSRTSLGEQYF.